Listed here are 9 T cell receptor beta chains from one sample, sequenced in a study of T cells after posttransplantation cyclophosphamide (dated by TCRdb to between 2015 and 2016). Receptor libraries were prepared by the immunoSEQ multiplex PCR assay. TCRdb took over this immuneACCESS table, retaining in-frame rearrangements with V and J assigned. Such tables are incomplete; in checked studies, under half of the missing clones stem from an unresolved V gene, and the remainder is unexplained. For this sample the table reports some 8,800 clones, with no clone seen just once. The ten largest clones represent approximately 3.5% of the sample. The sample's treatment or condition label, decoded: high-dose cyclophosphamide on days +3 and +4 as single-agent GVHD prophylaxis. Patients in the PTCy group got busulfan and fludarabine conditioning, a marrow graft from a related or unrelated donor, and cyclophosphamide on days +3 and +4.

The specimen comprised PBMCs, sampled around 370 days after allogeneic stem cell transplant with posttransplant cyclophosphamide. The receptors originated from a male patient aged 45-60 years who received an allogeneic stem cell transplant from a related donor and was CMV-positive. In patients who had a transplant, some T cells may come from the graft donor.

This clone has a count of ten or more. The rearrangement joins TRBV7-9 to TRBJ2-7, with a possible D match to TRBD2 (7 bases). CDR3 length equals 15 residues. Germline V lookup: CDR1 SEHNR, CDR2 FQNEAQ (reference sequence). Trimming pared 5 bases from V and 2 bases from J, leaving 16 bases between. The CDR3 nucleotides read TGTGCCAGCAGCCGGGGGGTGGACAGCCCCTACGAGCAGTACTTC. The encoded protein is CASSRGVDSPYEQYF.

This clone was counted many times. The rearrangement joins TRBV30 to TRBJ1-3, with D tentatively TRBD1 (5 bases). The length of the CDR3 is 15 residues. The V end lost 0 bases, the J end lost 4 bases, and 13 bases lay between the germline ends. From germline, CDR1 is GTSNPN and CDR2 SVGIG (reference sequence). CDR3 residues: CAWSVLLGAGNTIYF. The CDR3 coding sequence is TGTGCCTGGAGTGTACTGTTAGGGGCCGGAAACACCATATATTTT.

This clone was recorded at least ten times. Here the CDR3 reads CASSATVLTDTQYF. The CDR3 DNA reads as TGTGCCAGCAGTGCGACAGTACTCACAGATACGCAGTATTTT. The chain links TRBV25-1 to TRBJ2-3, with a tentative D call TRBD1 (5 bases). V was shortened by 4 bases and J by 2 bases, with 10 bases between the two germline ends. The length of the CDR3 is 14 residues. The V gene's germline CDR1 is MGHDK and CDR2 SYGVNS.

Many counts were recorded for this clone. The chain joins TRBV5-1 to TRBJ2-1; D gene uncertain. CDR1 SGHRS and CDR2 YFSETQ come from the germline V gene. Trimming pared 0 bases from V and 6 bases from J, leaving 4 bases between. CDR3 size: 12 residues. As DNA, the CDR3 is TGCGCCAGCAGCTTGGGACTCAATGAGCAGTTCTTC. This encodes CASSLGLNEQFF. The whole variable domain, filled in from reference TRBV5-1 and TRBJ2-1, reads KAGVTQTPRYLIKTRGQQVTLSCSPISGHRSVSWYQQTPGQGLQFLFEYFSETQRNKGNFPGRFSGRQFSNSRSEMNVSTLELGDSALYLCASSLGLNEQFFGPGTRLTVL.

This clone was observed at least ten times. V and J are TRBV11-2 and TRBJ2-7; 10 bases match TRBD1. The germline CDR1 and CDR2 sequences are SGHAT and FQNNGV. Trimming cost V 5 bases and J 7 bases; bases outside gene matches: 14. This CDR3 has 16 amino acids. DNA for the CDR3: TGTGCCAGCAGCCCCTGGGACAGGGGATTAGCGAAGGAGCAGTACTTC. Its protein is CASSPWDRGLAKEQYF.

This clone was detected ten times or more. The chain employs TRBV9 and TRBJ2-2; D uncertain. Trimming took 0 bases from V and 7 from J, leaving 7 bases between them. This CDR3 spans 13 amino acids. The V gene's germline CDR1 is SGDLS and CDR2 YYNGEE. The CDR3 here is CASSVESGGELFF. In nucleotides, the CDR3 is TGTGCCAGCAGCGTAGAGTCAGGCGGGGAGCTGTTTTTT.

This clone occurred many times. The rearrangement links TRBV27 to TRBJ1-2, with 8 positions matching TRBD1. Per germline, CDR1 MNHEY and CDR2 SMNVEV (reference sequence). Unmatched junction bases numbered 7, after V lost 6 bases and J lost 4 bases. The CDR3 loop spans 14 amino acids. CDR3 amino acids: CASSRAGGTYGYTF. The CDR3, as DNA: TGTGCCAGCAGCCGGGCAGGGGGCACCTATGGCTACACCTTC.

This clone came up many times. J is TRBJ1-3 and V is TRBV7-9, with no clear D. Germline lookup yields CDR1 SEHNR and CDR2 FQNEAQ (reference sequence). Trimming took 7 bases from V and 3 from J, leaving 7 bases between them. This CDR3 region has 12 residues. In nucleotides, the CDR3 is TGTGCCAGCACCCTCGTTGGAAACACCATATATTTT. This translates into CASTLVGNTIYF.

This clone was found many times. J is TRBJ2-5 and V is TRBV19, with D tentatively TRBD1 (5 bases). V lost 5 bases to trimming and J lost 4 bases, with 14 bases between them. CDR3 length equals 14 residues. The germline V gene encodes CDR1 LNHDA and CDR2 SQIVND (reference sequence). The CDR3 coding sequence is TGTGCCAGTAGTGCCAGGGATTTTGTAGAGACCCAGTACTTC. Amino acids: CASSARDFVETQYF.